This is a list of T cell receptor beta chains from one sample in a study of regulatory T cells in long-lasting Graves disease. TCRdb passed the multiplex PCR reads through MiXCR, listing each CDR3 protein once. The sample carries about 200,000 distinct CDR3 sequences, roughly a fifth recorded once. This sample was also put to use in a study of T cells in Graves' hyperthyroidism and ophthalmopathy.

This sample comprised peripheral blood mononuclear cells (PBMCs), obtained at new diagnosis, from a patient treated with antithyroid drugs. Receptors originate from a woman between 25 and 40 years old with Graves disease. Each CDR3 is given with its conserved first and last residue. A D gene is named only where the DNA matches it firmly. Size values are once, few and many counts, or a class for expanded clones, and some rows have none.

TRBJ1-1 TRBD1 TRBV20-1 many CSARRDRLDAFF TGCAGTGCTAGGAGGGACAGACTAGACGCTTTCTTT
TRBJ2-4 . TRBV20-1 many CSAERQSAKNIQYF TGCAGTGCTGAGCGGCAGAGTGCCAAAAACATTCAGTACTTC
TRBJ2-5 . TRBV7-9 many CASTRGGVETQYF TGTGCCAGCACCCGAGGGGGGGTAGAGACCCAGTACTTC
TRBJ2-7 . TRBV12-3/TRBV12-4 many CASSADRRPDEQYF TGTGCCAGCAGTGCCGACAGGCGTCCTGACGAGCAGTACTTC
TRBJ2-5 . TRBV5-1 many CASSLRAGTQETQYF TGCGCCAGCAGCTTGCGGGCTGGGACCCAAGAGACCCAGTACTTC
TRBJ1-5 . TRBV6-1 . CASSGRQGNSNQPQHF TGTGCCAGCAGTGGTCGTCAGGGAAATAGCAATCAGCCCCAGCATTTT
TRBJ2-7 . TRBV2 many CASSISPRAGSHEQYF TGTGCCAGCAGTATCTCCCCCCGCGCGGGGTCCCACGAGCAGTACTTC
TRBJ2-7 . TRBV5-6 . CASIPRRATYTYGQYF TGTGCCAGCATCCCCAGGAGGGCCACTTACACCTACGGGCAGTACTTC
TRBJ2-2 . TRBV7-9 many CASSRRENTGELFF TGTGCCAGCAGCCGAAGGGAGAACACCGGGGAGCTGTTTTTT
TRBJ1-1 TRBD1 TRBV29-1 many CSVSGDSYTEAFF TGCAGCGTCTCCGGGGACAGCTACACTGAAGCTTTCTTT
TRBJ1-1 . TRBV11-2 few CASSWGGTEAFF TGTGCCAGCAGCTGGGGTGGTACTGAAGCTTTCTTT
TRBJ2-1 . TRBV2 many CASSGTSSYNEQFF TGTGCCAGCAGTGGGACGAGTTCCTACAATGAGCAGTTCTTC
TRBJ2-1 . TRBV7-9 few CASSLARWEQFF TGTGCCAGCAGCTTAGCCCGGTGGGAGCAGTTCTTC
TRBJ1-6 . TRBV2 many CASSSRRRDSPLHF TGTGCCAGCAGTAGTAGACGACGGGATTCACCCCTCCACTTT
TRBJ2-1 TRBD2 TRBV11-3 many CASSPRLAGVNEQFF TGTGCCAGCAGCCCCAGACTAGCGGGGGTAAATGAGCAGTTCTTC
TRBJ2-3 . TRBV9 many CASSALGGGRIGTDTQYF TGTGCCAGCAGCGCCCTGGGGGGGGGCCGGATTGGCACAGATACGCAGTATTTT
TRBJ1-1 . TRBV11-2 many CASSLGRTGPLSNTEAFF TGTGCCAGCAGCTTAGGAAGAACAGGTCCTTTGTCAAACACTGAAGCTTTCTTT
TRBJ1-2 . TRBV5-5 many CASSSIPGTSYDGYTF TGTGCCAGCAGCTCGATACCCGGGACATCTTACGATGGCTACACCTTC
TRBJ1-1 TRBD1 TRBV20-1 many CSARDLTGAPEAFF TGCAGTGCTAGAGATCTCACAGGGGCTCCTGAAGCTTTCTTT
TRBJ1-1 TRBD1 TRBV11-2 many CASSLGGTGDAFF TGTGCCAGCAGCTTAGGTGGGACAGGGGATGCTTTCTTT
TRBJ1-2 TRBD1 TRBV12-3/TRBV12-4 many CASRATGNSYGYTF TGTGCCAGCAGAGCGACAGGGAACAGTTATGGCTACACCTTC
TRBJ2-7 TRBD2 TRBV7-2 . CASRLAGPERGYEQYF TGTGCCAGCAGACTAGCGGGGCCGGAGAGAGGCTACGAGCAGTACTTC
TRBJ2-1 TRBD2 TRBV28 many CASSLYPSGSDEQFF TGTGCCAGCAGTTTATATCCTAGCGGGAGCGATGAGCAGTTCTTC
TRBJ2-2 TRBD2 TRBV24-1 many CATSDVTSRDTGELFF TGTGCCACCAGTGATGTGACTAGCAGGGACACCGGGGAGCTGTTTTTT
TRBJ1-1 . TRBV3-1 many CASSQLTIRNTEAFF TGTGCCAGCAGCCAGCTGACAATTAGGAACACTGAAGCTTTCTTT
TRBJ1-5 . TRBV20-1 many CSVTQGGNQPQHF TGCAGTGTCACGCAGGGTGGCAATCAGCCCCAGCATTTT
TRBJ2-3 TRBD2 TRBV24-1 few CATSDSTSGSRGTDTQYF TGTGCCACCAGTGACTCGACTAGCGGGAGCCGTGGGACAGATACGCAGTATTTT
TRBJ2-3 TRBD2 TRBV27 many CASSWASGVTDTQYF TGTGCCAGCAGTTGGGCTAGCGGGGTAACAGATACGCAGTATTTT
TRBJ2-7 . TRBV14 . CASSQVRSEQYF TGTGCCAGCAGCCAAGTCCGTAGCGAGCAGTACTTC
TRBJ1-2 . TRBV29-1 many CSVEVPSGGYTF TGCAGCGTTGAAGTGCCCTCGGGGGGCTACACCTTC
TRBJ1-3 . TRBV7-6 few CASSRFEAAGNTIYF TGTGCCAGCAGCCGCTTTGAGGCAGCAGGAAACACCATATATTTT
TRBJ2-3 TRBD2 TRBV6-2/TRBV6-3 many CASKTSVTTDTQYF TGTGCCAGCAAAACTAGCGTTACAACAGATACGCAGTATTTT
TRBJ2-3 . TRBV6-1 many CASSEAPLKEWWLTDTQYF TGTGCCAGCAGTGAAGCTCCCCTAAAGGAGTGGTGGCTCACAGATACGCAGTATTTT
TRBJ2-1 . TRBV6-5 . CASSYSKGGEQFF TGTGCCAGCAGTTACTCGAAGGGCGGTGAGCAGTTCTTC
TRBJ2-7 TRBD2 TRBV5-1 many CASSPRRDSGSSYEQYF TGCGCCAGCAGCCCCCGAAGGGATAGCGGGTCCTCCTACGAGCAGTACTTC
TRBJ1-1 . TRBV24-1 . CATRDSMHTEAFF TGTGCCACCAGAGACAGCATGCACACTGAAGCTTTCTTT
TRBJ2-7 TRBD1 TRBV14 . CASSQPATGAPYEQYF TGTGCCAGCAGCCAACCAGCGACAGGGGCCCCCTACGAGCAGTACTTC
TRBJ2-2 TRBD2 TRBV24-1 many CATSESGTTNTGELFF TGTGCCACCAGTGAGTCCGGGACTACGAACACCGGGGAGCTGTTTTTT
TRBJ2-3 TRBD2 TRBV28 many CASSVFAGVSTDTQYF TGTGCCAGCAGTGTATTTGCGGGGGTGAGCACAGATACGCAGTATTTT
TRBJ2-7 . TRBV6-5 many CASSYMAELRGQYF TGTGCCAGCAGTTACATGGCAGAACTACGTGGGCAGTACTTC
TRBJ2-7 . TRBV6-4 few CASREGPF TGTGCCAGCAGAGAAGGACCCTTC
TRBJ1-1 . TRBV5-4 many CASSLVPEDTEAFF TGTGCCAGCAGCTTGGTACCCGAAGACACTGAAGCTTTCTTT
TRBJ2-1 TRBD2 TRBV3-1 . CASSQAGGGAYNEQFF TGTGCCAGCAGCCAAGCTGGGGGGGGAGCCTACAATGAGCAGTTCTTC
TRBJ2-1 TRBD2 TRBV30 many CAWSSSGRGVRQFF TGTGCCTGGAGTTCGAGCGGGAGGGGCGTTCGGCAGTTCTTC
TRBJ1-1 . TRBV6-5 many CASSYSRGGRGTEAFF TGTGCCAGCAGTTACTCGAGAGGGGGAAGGGGGACTGAAGCTTTCTTT
TRBJ1-1 . TRBV18 many CASSPNRATEAFF TGTGCCAGCTCACCAAATCGAGCCACTGAAGCTTTCTTT
TRBJ2-2 TRBD1 TRBV6-2/TRBV6-3 . CASRSWTGTLNTGELFF TGTGCCAGCAGGAGCTGGACAGGGACCCTGAACACCGGGGAGCTGTTTTTT
TRBJ2-2 . TRBV25-1 many CASSVGGAGELFF TGTGCCAGCAGTGTAGGAGGTGCCGGGGAGCTGTTTTTT
TRBJ2-3 . TRBV7-6 many CASTDSTDTQYF TGTGCCAGCACCGACAGCACAGATACGCAGTATTTT
TRBJ1-1 . TRBV28 many CASSLGGTAFF TGTGCCAGCAGTTTAGGGGGTACGGCTTTCTTT
TRBJ2-1 TRBD2 TRBV18 many CASSPGEGQFF TGTGCCAGCTCACCTGGGGAGGGGCAGTTCTTC
TRBJ1-2 TRBD1 TRBV27 many CASSPRDRGYGYTF TGTGCCAGCAGTCCCCGGGACAGGGGGTATGGCTACACCTTC
TRBJ2-7 TRBD2 TRBV20-1 many CSAPTRGAYEQYF TGCAGTGCCCCAACCCGGGGGGCCTACGAGCAGTACTTC
TRBJ1-1 . TRBV18 many CASSPPTGFSAEAFF TGTGCCAGCTCACCCCCTACAGGTTTCAGCGCTGAAGCTTTCTTT
TRBJ2-5 . TRBV5-4 . CASSPRGGGGQETQYF TGTGCCAGCAGCCCCAGGGGAGGAGGCGGGCAAGAGACCCAGTACTTC
TRBJ1-1 TRBD1 TRBV13 few CASSSVIGQGYPEAFF TGTGCCAGCAGCTCCGTCATCGGACAGGGGTATCCTGAAGCTTTCTTT
TRBJ2-7 TRBD2 TRBV6-1 many CASSTGLAGGLAYEQYF TGTGCCAGCAGTACCGGACTAGCGGGAGGCTTAGCCTACGAGCAGTACTTC
TRBJ2-7 . TRBV7-9 many CASSPGYEQYF TGTGCCAGCAGTCCGGGCTACGAGCAGTACTTC
TRBJ2-3 TRBD2 TRBV20-1 few CSAMGRALSTDTQYF TGCAGTGCTATGGGGAGGGCTCTATCCACAGATACGCAGTATTTT
TRBJ1-1 . TRBV28 many CASSRPLLQFSGMNTEAFF TGTGCCAGCAGCCGGCCCCTCTTACAGTTTTCGGGGATGAACACTGAAGCTTTCTTT